This T cell receptor (beta chain) was retrieved from a study of blood T cell repertoires in COVID-19. Study in general: COVID-19 samples collected from the United States, Italy and Spain covered acute and convalescent phases. Nucleic acid was either cDNA or gDNA, and it came from T cells, B-cell-depleted T cells, or PBMCs.

Germline V lookup: CDR1 SGHVS, CDR2 FNYEAQ. The CDR3 runs 16 residues. With 1 base removed from V and 2 bases from J, the gap between germline ends came to 15 bases. In the original processing: For nucleated cells, counts were estimated from reference gene primer amplification. Sequencing used immunoSEQ multiplex PCR; TCRdb keeps in-frame clones, though not all of them. The V and J calls and clone size are taken from that table; D and trimming were inferred from the DNA. The data contain over 120,000 clones, just under 80% of them singletons. Sequencing was carried out using peripheral blood. The TCR was taken from a woman between 55 and 75 years old with acute or convalescent COVID-19. This chain uses TRBV7-6 with TRBJ2-7; D is perhaps TRBD2 (5 bases). The CDR3 loop is CASSLDRRSGAYEQYF. CDR3 bases: TGTGCCAGCAGCTTAGACCGTAGGAGCGGTGCCTACGAGCAGTACTTC.